This TCR beta chain was obtained from a study of shared clonotypes between healthy human individuals. Clones were read by immunoSEQ multiplex PCR, and TCRdb kept only the in-frame ones, dropping some. The repertoire holds 1,400,000 or so clones, with approximately 98.5% as singletons. The clonotype originates from a man between 25 and 39 years old in good health. The specimen was naive CD4+ T cells sorted from blood. The sample's subset: CD45RA+ positively selected.

CDR3 DNA sequence: TGTGCCAGCAGCTTAGGTGTCACCGGCCGGACAGATACGCAGTATTTT. Translation: CASSLGVTGRTDTQYF. The gene calls are TRBV7-9 and TRBJ2-3; D not certain. The V end lost 1 base, the J end lost 3 bases, and 14 bases lay between the germline ends. The V gene's germline CDR1 is SEHNR and CDR2 FQNEAQ (reference sequence). This CDR3 contains 16 residues.